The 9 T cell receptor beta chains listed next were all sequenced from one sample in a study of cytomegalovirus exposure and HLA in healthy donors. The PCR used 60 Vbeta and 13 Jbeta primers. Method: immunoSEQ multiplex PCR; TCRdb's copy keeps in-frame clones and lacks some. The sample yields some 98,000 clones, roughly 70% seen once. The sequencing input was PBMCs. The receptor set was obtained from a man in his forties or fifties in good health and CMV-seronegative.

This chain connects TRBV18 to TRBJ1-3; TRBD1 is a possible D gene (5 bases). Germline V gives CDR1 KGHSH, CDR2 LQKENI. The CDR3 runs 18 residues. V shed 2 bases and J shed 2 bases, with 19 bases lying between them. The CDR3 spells CASSPASRAGQAGNTIYF. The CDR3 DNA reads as TGTGCCAGCTCACCAGCAAGCCGGGCAGGGCAAGCTGGAAACACCATATATTTT.

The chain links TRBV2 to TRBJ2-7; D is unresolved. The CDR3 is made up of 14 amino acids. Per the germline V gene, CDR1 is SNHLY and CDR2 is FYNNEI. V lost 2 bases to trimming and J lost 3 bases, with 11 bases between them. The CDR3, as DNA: TGTGCCAGCAGTGAAAGTAGACTCTACTACGAGCAGTACTTC. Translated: CASSESRLYYEQYF.

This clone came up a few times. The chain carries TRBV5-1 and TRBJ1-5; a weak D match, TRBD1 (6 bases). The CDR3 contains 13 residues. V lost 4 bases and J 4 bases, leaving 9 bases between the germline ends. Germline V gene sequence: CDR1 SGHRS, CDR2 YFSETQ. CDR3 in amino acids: CASSPDRNQPQHF. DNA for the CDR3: TGCGCCAGCAGCCCGGACAGAAATCAGCCCCAGCATTTT.

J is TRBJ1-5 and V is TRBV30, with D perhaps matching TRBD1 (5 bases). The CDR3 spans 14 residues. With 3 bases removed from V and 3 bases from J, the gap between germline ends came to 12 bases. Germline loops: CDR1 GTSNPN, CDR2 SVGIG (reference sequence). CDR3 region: CAWSAGGVNQPQHF. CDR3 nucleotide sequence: TGTGCCTGGAGCGCGGGGGGGGTCAATCAGCCCCAGCATTTT.

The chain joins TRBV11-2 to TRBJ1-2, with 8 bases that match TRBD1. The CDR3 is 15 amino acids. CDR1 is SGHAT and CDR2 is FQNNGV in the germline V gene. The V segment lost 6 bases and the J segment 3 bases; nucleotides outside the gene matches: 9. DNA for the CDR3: TGTGCCAGCAGTTGGGACAGGAGGGGGGACTATGGCTACACCTTC. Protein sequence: CASSWDRRGDYGYTF.

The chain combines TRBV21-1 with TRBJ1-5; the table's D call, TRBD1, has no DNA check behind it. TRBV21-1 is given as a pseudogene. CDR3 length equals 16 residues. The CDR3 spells CASRHDRGLGNQPQHF. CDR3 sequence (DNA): TGTGCCAGCAGACACGACAGGGGCCTCGGCAATCAGCCCCAGCATTTT.

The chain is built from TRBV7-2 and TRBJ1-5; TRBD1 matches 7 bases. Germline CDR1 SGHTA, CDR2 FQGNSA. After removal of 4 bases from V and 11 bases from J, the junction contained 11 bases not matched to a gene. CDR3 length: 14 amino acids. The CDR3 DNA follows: TGTGCCAGCAGCTACGACAGGGCCCTTGGGGCCCAGCATTTT. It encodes CASSYDRALGAQHF.

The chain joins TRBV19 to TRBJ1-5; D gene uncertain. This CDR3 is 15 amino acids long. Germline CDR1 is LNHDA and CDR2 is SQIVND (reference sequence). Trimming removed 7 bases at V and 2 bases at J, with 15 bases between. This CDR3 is CASTRLKDGNQPQHF. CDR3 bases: TGTGCCAGTACTCGACTAAAGGACGGCAATCAGCCCCAGCATTTT.

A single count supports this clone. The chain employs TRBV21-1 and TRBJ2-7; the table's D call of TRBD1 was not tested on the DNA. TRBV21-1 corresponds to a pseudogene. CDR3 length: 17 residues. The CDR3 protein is CASSSGIGTGGVDEQYF. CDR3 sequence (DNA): TGTGCCAGCAGCAGCGGGATTGGGACAGGGGGCGTCGACGAGCAGTACTTC.